This T cell receptor (beta chain) was sequenced during a study of control samples from healthy donors and cancer patients. This CDR3 is built from 14 residues. CDR1 and CDR2 from the germline V gene are SGHNT and YYREEE (reference sequence). This clone was seen once. The junction and the germline gene differ at one end; a read error may be behind it. Profiling relied on immunoSEQ multiplex PCR, and the TCRdb table lists in-frame clones only, not all of them. This table holds more than 85,000 clones, roughly 80% found once. The chain uses TRBV5-4 and TRBJ2-1; 8 nucleotides match TRBD2. Sequenced input: blood. The clonotype was recovered from a woman aged 45 to 65 in good health. The CDR3 is CASSLETSANQPIF. As DNA, the CDR3 is TGTGCCAGCAGCTTGGAGACTAGCGCTAATCAACCGATCTTC.